This entry features one T cell receptor beta chain sequence. A read error may account for a junction end that differs from germline. These data belong to a study of beta chain features in type 1 diabetes. The study reverse transcribed the entire isolated RNA, so it sequenced expressed TCRB transcripts. This table comes from immunoSEQ multiplex PCR, and its TCRdb copy is limited to in-frame clones, with some not included. The data contain approximately 380,000 clones, roughly 16% of them singletons. The specimen was naive CD4+ T cells from blood. This receptor was taken from a woman in her late teens or twenties in good health.

CDR3 region: CASSLEGRVETQYF. The DNA of the CDR3 is TGTGCTAGCAGCTTAGAGGGCAGGGTGGAGACCCAGTACTTC. The chain carries TRBV7-7 and TRBJ2-5; D could derive from TRBD1 or TRBD2 (5 bases each). CDR3 length: 14 residues. Germline assignment: CDR1 SSHAT and CDR2 FNYEAQ (reference sequence).